These T cell receptor beta chains were read from a single sample in a study of T-cell reconstitution after alpha-beta-depleted transplantation in children. TCRdb processed the PCR reads anew with MiXCR; each CDR3 protein has one entry. The sample yields approximately 590,000 distinct CDR3 sequences, 10% seen once. Sequences were derived from PBMCs from the stem cell graft donor, sampled from the stem cell graft. These receptors came from a human donor who donated a stem cell graft to a child with acute myeloid leukemia. Both conserved end residues are part of each CDR3. A D gene is named only where the DNA matches it firmly. Some rows mark clone size as missing; the rest say once, few, many or name a class of expanded clone.

TRBJ2-7 many - TRBV29-1 TGCAGCGTTAAAGGGACAATCTACGAGCAGTACTTC CSVKGTIYEQYF
TRBJ1-1 few - TRBV7-2 TGTGCCAGCAGGAACTTGGGTGAAGCTTTCTTT CASRNLGEAFF
TRBJ2-1 - - TRBV3-1 TGTGCCAGCAGCCAAATGGACATCCGGAAGTTCTTC CASSQMDIRKFF
TRBJ1-4 many - TRBV4-3 TGCGCCAGCAGCCAAGAGCTGGGTAATGAAAAACTGTTTTTT CASSQELGNEKLFF
TRBJ1-2 few - TRBV7-9 TGTGCCAGCAGCCTAGGTGAGGTTTACGGCTACACCTTC CASSLGEVYGYTF
TRBJ2-1 - TRBD2 TRBV6-2/TRBV6-3 TGTGCCAGCAGTTACTCCCTCCGGGAGGGCCGAGGCAATGAGCAGTTCTTC CASSYSLREGRGNEQFF
TRBJ2-3 - TRBD2 TRBV28 TGTGCCAGCAGTTTATCGGGAGGCTTTTCAGATACGCAGTATTTT CASSLSGGFSDTQYF
TRBJ2-3 few TRBD2 TRBV7-6 TGTGCCAGCAGCGCCCAGAGCGGGACCGCAGATACGCAGTATTTT CASSAQSGTADTQYF
TRBJ2-5 - TRBD2 TRBV29-1 TGCAGCGTTGAAGATCGGGCTAGCGGGATAGTAGAGACCCAGTACTTC CSVEDRASGIVETQYF
TRBJ2-1 few TRBD2 TRBV7-9 TGTGCCAGCAGCTTAGAGGGCCTAGCGGGAGAAAATGAGCAGTTCTTC CASSLEGLAGENEQFF
TRBJ2-5 many - TRBV5-4 TGTGCCAGCAGCTTCCCGGGCCTTCAAGAGACCCAGTACTTC CASSFPGLQETQYF
TRBJ2-7 few - TRBV4-3 TGCGCCAGCAGCGAACAGGGTTCTGTTGCCTACGAGCAGTACTTC CASSEQGSVAYEQYF
TRBJ2-2 - - TRBV20-1 TGCAGTACAACAGGAACGAACACCGGGGAGCTGTTTTTT CSTTGTNTGELFF
TRBJ2-3 - - TRBV4-2 TGTGCCAGCAGCCAATCGCCTAGCGCTCCGGCCCCCCGAGATACGCAGTATTTT CASSQSPSAPAPRDTQYF
TRBJ2-5 - - TRBV5-1 TGCGCCAGCAGCTCCCACCGGACGGACCAAGAGACCCAGTACTTC CASSSHRTDQETQYF
TRBJ1-1 many TRBD1 TRBV5-1 TGCGCCAGCAGCTCCCCGACAGGGTTGAACACTGAAGCTTTCTTT CASSSPTGLNTEAFF